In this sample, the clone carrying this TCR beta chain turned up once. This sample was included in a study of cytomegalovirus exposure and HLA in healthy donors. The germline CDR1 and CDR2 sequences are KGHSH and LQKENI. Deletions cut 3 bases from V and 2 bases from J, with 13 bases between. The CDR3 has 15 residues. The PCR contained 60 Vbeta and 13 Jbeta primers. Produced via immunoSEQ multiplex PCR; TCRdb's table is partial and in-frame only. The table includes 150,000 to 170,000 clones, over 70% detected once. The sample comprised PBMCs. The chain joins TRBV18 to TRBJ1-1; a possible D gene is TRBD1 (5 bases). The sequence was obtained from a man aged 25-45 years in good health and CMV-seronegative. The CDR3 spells CASSPLQATNTEAFF. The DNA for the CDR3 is TGTGCCAGCTCACCCTTACAGGCTACAAACACTGAAGCTTTCTTT.